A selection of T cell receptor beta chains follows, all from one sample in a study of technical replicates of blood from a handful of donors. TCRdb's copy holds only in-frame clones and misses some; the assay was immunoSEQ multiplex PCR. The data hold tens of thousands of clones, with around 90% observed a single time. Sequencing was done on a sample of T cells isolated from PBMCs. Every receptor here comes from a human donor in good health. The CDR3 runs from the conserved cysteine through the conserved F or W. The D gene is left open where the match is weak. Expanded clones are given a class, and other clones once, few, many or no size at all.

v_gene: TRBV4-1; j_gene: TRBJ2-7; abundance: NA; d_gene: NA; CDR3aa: CASSQDLHEQYF; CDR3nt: TGCGCCAGCAGCCAAGATCTCCACGAGCAGTACTTC
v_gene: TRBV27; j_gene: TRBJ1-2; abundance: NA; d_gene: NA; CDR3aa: CASCCELTQGPNYGYTF; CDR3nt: TGTGCCAGCTGCTGCGAACTGACCCAGGGGCCGAACTATGGCTACACCTTC
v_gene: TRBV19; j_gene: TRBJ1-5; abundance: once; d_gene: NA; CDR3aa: CASSIGQGNQPQHF; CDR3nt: TGTGCCAGTAGTATTGGGCAGGGAAATCAGCCCCAGCATTTT
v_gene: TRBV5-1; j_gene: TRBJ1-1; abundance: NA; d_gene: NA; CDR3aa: CASSPVQGVTEAFF; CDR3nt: TGCGCCAGCAGTCCAGTACAGGGAGTCACTGAAGCTTTCTTT
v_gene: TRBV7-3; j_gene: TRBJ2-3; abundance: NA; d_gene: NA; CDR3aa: CASSPGTSTDTQYF; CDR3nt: TGTGCCAGCAGCCCAGGGACAAGCACAGATACGCAGTATTTT
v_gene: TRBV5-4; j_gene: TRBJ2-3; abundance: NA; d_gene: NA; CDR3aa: CASSLRGTDTQYF; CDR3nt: TGTGCCAGCAGCTTACGGGGCACAGATACGCAGTATTTT
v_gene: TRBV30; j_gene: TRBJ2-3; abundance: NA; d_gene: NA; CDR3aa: CAWSVHRDTDTQYF; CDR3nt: TGTGCCTGGAGTGTACACAGGGACACAGATACGCAGTATTTT
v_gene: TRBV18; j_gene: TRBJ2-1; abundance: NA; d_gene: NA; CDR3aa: CASSREAGGLNEQFF; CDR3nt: TGTGCCAGCTCACGTGAGGCTGGGGGGTTGAATGAGCAGTTCTTC
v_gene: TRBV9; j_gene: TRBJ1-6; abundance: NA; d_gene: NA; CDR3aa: CASSPSYNSPLHF; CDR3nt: TGTGCCAGCAGCCCGTCCTATAATTCACCCCTCCACTTT
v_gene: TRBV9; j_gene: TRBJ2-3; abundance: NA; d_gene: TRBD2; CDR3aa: CASTFGGGTDTQYF; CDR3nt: TGTGCCAGCACCTTTGGGGGGGGCACAGATACGCAGTATTTT
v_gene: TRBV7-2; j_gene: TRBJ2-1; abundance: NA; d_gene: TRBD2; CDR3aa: CASSRTSKSSYNEQFF; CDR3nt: TGTGCCAGCAGCCGGACTAGCAAGAGCTCCTACAATGAGCAGTTCTTC
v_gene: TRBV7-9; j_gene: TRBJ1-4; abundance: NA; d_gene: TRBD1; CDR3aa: CASSRQGAEKLFF; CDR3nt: TGTGCCAGCAGTCGACAGGGGGCGGAAAAACTGTTTTTT
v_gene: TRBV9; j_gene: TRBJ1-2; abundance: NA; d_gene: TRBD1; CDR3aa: CASSDGQAANYGYTF; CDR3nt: TGTGCCAGCAGCGACGGACAGGCAGCTAACTATGGCTACACCTTC
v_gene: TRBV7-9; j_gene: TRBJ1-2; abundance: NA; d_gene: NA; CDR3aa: CASEPWARIYGYTF; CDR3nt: TGTGCCAGCGAACCGTGGGCCAGGATCTATGGCTACACCTTC
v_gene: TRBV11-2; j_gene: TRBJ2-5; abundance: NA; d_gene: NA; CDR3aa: CASGITTVLETQYF; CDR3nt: TGTGCCAGCGGAATCACGACAGTTTTAGAGACCCAGTACTTC
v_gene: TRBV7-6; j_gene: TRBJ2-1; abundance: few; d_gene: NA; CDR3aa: CASSSEVGNEQFF; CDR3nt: TGTGCCAGCAGCTCCGAAGTCGGCAATGAGCAGTTCTTC
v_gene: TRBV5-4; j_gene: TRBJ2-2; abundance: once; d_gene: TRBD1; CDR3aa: CASRGRQGDTGELFF; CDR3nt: TGTGCCAGCAGGGGTAGACAGGGGGACACCGGGGAGCTGTTTTTT
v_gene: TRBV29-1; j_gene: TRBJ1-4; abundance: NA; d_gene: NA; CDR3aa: CSVDMRGNREKLFF; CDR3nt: TGCAGCGTTGATATGAGAGGAAATCGCGAAAAACTGTTTTTT
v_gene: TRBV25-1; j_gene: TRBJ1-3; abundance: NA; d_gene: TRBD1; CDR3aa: CASSDYRGRSSGNTIYF; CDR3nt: TGTGCCAGCAGTGACTACAGGGGGAGAAGCTCTGGAAACACCATATATTTT
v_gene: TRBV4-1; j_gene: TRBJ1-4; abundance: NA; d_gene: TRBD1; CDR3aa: CASSHRQGATNEKLFF; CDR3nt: TGCGCCAGCAGCCACAGGCAGGGGGCAACTAATGAAAAACTGTTTTTT
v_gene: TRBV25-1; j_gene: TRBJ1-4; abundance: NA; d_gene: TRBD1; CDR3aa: CASSDYRGLHEKLFF; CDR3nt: TGTGCCAGCAGTGATTACAGGGGGCTCCATGAAAAACTGTTTTTT
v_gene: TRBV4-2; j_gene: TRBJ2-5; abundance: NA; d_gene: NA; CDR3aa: CASSRGVGGQETQYF; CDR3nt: TGTGCCAGCAGCCGGGGGGTCGGGGGGCAGGAGACCCAGTACTTC
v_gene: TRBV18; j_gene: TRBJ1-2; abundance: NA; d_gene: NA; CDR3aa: CALSRNDAHNYGYTF; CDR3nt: TGTGCTCTTTCGCGGAACGACGCGCATAACTATGGCTACACCTTC
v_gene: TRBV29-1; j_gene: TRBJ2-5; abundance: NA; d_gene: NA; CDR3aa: CSVVPGRVGSETQYF; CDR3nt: TGCAGCGTTGTCCCCGGCAGGGTGGGGTCAGAGACCCAGTACTTC
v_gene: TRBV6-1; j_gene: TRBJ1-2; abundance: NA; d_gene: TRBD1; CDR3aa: CASSESLSRTGRNYGYTF; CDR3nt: TGTGCCAGCAGTGAATCACTCTCCCGGACAGGGCGTAACTATGGCTACACCTTC
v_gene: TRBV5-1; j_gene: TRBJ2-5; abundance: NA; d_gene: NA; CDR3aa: CASSLAGIGQETQYF; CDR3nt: TGCGCCAGCAGCTTGGCGGGGATTGGCCAAGAGACCCAGTACTTC
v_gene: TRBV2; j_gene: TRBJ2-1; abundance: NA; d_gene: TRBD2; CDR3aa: CASRPLAGGDNEQFF; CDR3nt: TGTGCCAGCAGGCCCCTAGCGGGGGGAGACAATGAGCAGTTCTTC
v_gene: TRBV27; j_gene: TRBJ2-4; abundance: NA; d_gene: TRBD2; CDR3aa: CASSSVLPGLAGGAKNIQYF; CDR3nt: TGTGCCAGCAGTTCTGTACTACCGGGACTAGCGGGAGGAGCCAAAAACATTCAGTACTTC
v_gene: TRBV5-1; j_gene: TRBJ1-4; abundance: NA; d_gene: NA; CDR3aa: CASSARTEGKLFF; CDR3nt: TGCGCCAGCAGCGCACGGACAGAAGGAAAACTGTTTTTT
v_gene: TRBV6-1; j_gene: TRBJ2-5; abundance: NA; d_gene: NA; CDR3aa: CASSESFGGGARETQYF; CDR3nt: TGTGCCAGCAGTGAATCCTTTGGAGGGGGGGCCAGAGAGACCCAGTACTTC
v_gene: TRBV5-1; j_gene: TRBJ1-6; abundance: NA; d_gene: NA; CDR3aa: CASSLALGTTATYSPLHF; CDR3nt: TGCGCCAGCAGCTTGGCCCTCGGAACAACAGCTACTTATTCACCCCTCCACTTT
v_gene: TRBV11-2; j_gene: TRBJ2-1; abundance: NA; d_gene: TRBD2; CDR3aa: CASRRPGLASNEQFF; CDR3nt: TGTGCCAGCAGACGGCCGGGACTAGCTTCTAATGAGCAGTTCTTC